This T cell receptor beta chain was identified in a study of blood T cell repertoires in COVID-19. Original processing notes: How many nucleated cells were present was estimated from reference gene primer amplification. Using immunoSEQ multiplex PCR, the repertoire was profiled, and TCRdb retains in-frame clones only, with some absent. V and J calls and clone size come straight from that table; D and trimming were deduced from the DNA. In the table there are roughly 250,000 clones, 65% to 85% of which are singletons. This TCR was sampled from a woman between 40 and 55 years old with active or convalescent COVID-19. Specimen: peripheral blood.

CDR3 bases: TGCGCCAGCAGCCGGACTAGCGGCCCCTACAATGAGCAGTTCTTC. As protein: CASSRTSGPYNEQFF. This chain connects TRBV5-1 to TRBJ2-1; TRBD2 matches at 10 bases. CDR3 length equals 15 residues. CDR1 is SGHRS, CDR2 YFSETQ, per germline. V lost 4 bases, J lost 2 bases, and 3 bases stayed unmatched.